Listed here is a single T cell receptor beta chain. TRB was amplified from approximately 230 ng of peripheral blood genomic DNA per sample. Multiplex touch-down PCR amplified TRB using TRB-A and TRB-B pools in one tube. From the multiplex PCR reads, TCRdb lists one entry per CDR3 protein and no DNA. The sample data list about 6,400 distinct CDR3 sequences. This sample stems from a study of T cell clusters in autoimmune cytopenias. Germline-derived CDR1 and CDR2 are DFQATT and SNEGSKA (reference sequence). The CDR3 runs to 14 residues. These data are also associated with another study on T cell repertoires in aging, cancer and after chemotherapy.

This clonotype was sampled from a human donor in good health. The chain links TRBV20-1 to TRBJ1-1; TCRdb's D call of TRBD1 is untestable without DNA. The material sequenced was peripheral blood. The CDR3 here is CSARRDRANTEAFF.